This TCR beta chain was sequenced in a study of T cells in Graves' hyperthyroidism and ophthalmopathy. General study results and limits: Model predictions of ophthalmopathy came a median 6.5 months before onset. Blood also held most thyroid clonotypes expanded beyond 0.001.

Regions amplified from RNA transcripts were the TCR beta CDR3 regions. The HTBI primer set was used in a first-round RT-PCR of the TCR CDR3. Each CDR3 protein is one row after TCRdb ran MiXCR on the multiplex PCR reads. The sample records hundreds of thousands of distinct CDR3 sequences, roughly 15% being singletons. There are many counts of this clonotype. The antigen is undetermined. The cohort's ophthalmopathy patients, a group with duration under 3 months, had a Clinical Activity Score of at least 3 and a NOSPECS grade of at least 4. CDR1 and CDR2 from the germline V gene are SGHTA and FQGTGA. This CDR3 has 16 amino acids. The J segment lost 4 bases and the V segment lost 6 bases, leaving 10 bases of the junction unmatched.

The sequencing sample was made of blood. This TCR came from a man between 18 and 29 years old with Graves' ophthalmopathy. This chain joins TRBV7-3 and TRBJ2-1; 9 bases are shared with TRBD2. CDR3 DNA: TGTGCCAGCAGTCTCCTAGGGACTAGCCCTTACAATGAGCAGTTCTTC. It yields the protein CASSLLGTSPYNEQFF.